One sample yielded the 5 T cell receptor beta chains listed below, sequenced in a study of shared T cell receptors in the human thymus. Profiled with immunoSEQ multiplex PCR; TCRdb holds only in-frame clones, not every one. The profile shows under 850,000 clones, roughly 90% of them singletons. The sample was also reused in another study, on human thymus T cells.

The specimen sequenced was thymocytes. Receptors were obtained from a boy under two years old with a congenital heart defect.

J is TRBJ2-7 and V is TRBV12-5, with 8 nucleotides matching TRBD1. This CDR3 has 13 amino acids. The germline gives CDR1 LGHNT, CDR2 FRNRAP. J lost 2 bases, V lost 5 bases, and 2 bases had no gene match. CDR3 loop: CASGGQGPYEQYF. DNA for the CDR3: TGTGCTAGTGGTGGACAGGGCCCCTACGAGCAGTACTTC.

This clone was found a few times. CDR3 sequence: CASSPGRNTGYYEQYF. CDR3 DNA sequence: TGTGCCAGCAGTCCAGGCCGCAACACAGGGTACTACGAGCAGTACTTC. V and J are TRBV28 and TRBJ2-7; a possible D gene is TRBD1 (6 bases). Germline values: CDR1 MDHEN, CDR2 SYDVKM. V was pared by 5 bases and J by 3 bases, with 20 bases between. The CDR3 length is 16 residues.

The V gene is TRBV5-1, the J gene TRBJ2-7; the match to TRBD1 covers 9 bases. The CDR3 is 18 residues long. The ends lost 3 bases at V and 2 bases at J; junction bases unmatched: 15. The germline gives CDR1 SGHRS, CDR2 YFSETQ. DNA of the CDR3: TGCGCCAGCAGCTCCCCCGCAGGGGGGACAGGGTTTACCTACGAGCAGTACTTC. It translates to CASSSPAGGTGFTYEQYF.

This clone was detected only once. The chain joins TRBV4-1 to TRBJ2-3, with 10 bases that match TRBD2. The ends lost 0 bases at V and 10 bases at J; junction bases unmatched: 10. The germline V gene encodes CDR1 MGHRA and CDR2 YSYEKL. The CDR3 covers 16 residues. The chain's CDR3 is CASSQDSSLAGVSQYF. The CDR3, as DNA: TGCGCCAGCAGCCAAGATTCTAGCCTAGCGGGAGTTTCGCAGTATTTT.

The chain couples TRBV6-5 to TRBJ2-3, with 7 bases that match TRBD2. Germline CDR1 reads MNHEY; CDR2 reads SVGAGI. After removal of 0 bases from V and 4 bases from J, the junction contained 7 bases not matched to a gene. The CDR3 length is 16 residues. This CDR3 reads CASSYSMAGRADTQYF. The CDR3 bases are TGTGCCAGCAGTTACTCGATGGCAGGGAGGGCAGATACGCAGTATTTT.